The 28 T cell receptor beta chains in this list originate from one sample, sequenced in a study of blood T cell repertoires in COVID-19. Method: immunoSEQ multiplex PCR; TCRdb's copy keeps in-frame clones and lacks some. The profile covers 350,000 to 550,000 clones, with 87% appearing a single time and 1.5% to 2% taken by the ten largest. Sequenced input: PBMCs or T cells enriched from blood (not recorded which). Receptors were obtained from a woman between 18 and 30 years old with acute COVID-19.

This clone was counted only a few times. The CDR3 bases are TGTGCCAGCAGCTTAGATTCTTCGTCGGTTGGAAACACCATATATTTT. It yields the protein CASSLDSSSVGNTIYF. The gene calls are TRBV7-2 and TRBJ1-3; D unresolved. CDR3 length: 16 residues. CDR1 SGHTA and CDR2 FQGNSA come from the germline V gene. V lost 1 base and J lost 3, with 13 bases in between.

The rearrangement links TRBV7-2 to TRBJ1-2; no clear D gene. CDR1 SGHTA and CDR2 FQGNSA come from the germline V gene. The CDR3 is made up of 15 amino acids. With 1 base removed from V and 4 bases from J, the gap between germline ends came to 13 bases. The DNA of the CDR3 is TGTGCCAGCAGCTTAGGTCTCTCCGAGGGCTATGGCTACACCTTC. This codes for CASSLGLSEGYGYTF.

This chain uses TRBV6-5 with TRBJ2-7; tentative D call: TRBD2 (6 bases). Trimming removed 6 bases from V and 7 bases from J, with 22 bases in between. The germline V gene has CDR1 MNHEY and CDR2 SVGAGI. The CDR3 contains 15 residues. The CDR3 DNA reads TGTGCCAGCAGAGACCTTTACGGGAGCGCCCGGGAGCAGTACTTC. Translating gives CASRDLYGSAREQYF.

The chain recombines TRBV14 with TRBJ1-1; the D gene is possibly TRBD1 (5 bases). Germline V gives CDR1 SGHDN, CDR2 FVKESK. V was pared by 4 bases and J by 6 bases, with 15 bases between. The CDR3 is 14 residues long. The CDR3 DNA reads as TGTGCCAGCAGCCGCCCGGGGGAAATGGCTGAAGCTTTCTTT. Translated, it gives CASSRPGEMAEAFF.

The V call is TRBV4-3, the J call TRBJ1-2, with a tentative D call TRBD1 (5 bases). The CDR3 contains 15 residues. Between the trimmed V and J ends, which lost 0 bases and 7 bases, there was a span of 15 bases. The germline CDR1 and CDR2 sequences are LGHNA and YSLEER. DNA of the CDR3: TGCGCCAGCAGCCAAGATAGCCGGGGGTTTGGTGGCTACACCTTC. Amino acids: CASSQDSRGFGGYTF.

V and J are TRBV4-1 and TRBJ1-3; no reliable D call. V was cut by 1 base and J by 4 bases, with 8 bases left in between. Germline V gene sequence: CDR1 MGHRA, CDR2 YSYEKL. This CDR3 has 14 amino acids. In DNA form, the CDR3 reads TGCGCCAGCAGCCAAGTGGAACAGGGAAACACCATATATTTT. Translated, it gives CASSQVEQGNTIYF.

CDR3 bases: TGTGCCAGCAGTTTATGGGAGGTTCGTTCCTACAATGAGCAGTTCTTC. Protein: CASSLWEVRSYNEQFF. The J gene is TRBJ2-1, the V gene TRBV28, with TRBD2 as a possible D gene (5 bases). Germline assignment: CDR1 MDHEN and CDR2 SYDVKM. The CDR3 is 16 amino acids. V dropped 0 bases and J dropped 1 base, with 10 bases sitting between them.

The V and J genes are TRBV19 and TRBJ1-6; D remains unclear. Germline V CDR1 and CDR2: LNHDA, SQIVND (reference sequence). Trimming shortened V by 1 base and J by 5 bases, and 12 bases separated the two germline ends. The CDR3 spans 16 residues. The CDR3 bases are TGTGCCAGTAGTATAGCGGGTGGAAGCGATAATTCACCCCTCCACTTT. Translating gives CASSIAGGSDNSPLHF.

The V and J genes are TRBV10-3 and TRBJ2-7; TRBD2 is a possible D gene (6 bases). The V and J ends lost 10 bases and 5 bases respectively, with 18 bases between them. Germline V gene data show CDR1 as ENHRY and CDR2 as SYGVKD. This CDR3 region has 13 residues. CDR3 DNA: TGTGCCAGTCTAGCGTATGTGGGGGACGAGCAGTACTTC. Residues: CASLAYVGDEQYF.

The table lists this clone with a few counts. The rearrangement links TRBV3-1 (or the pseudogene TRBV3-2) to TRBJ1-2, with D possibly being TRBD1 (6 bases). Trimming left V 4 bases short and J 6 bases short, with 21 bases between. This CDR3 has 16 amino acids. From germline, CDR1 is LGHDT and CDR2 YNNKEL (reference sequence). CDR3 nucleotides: TGTGCCAGCAGCCCGTACCGCAGGGGAGGGAAGCATGGCTACACCTTC. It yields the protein CASSPYRRGGKHGYTF.

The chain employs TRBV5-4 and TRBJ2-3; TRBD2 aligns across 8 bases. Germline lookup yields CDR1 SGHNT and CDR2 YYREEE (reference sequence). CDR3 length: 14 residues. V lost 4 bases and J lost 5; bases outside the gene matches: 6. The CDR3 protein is CASSRSGSKDTQYF. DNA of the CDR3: TGTGCCAGCAGCCGGAGCGGGAGTAAAGATACGCAGTATTTT.

Here the CDR3 reads CASSPGTEYEQYF. The CDR3 coding sequence is TGTGCCAGCAGCCCCGGGACAGAATACGAGCAGTACTTC. V is TRBV7-9 and J is TRBJ2-7; 7 bases map to TRBD1. Germline V gives CDR1 SEHNR, CDR2 FQNEAQ (reference sequence). With 5 bases clipped from V and 4 bases from J, the junction kept 5 bases outside the gene matches. The CDR3 has 13 amino acids.

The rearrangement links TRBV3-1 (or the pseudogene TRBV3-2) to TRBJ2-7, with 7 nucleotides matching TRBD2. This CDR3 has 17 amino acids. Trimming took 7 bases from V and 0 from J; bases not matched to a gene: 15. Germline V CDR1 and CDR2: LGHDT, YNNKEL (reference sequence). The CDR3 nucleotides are TGTGCCAGCACCTGGCCTCGGGGGGAATCCCTCTCCTACGAGCAGTACTTC. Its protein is CASTWPRGESLSYEQYF.

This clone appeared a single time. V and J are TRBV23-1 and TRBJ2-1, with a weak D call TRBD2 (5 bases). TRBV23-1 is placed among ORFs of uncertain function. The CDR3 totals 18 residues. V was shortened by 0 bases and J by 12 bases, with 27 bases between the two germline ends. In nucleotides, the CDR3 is TGCGCCAGCAGTCAATCGGGGAGATCTAGCATTTATACAATCGGGCAGTTCTTC. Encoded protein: CASSQSGRSSIYTIGQFF.

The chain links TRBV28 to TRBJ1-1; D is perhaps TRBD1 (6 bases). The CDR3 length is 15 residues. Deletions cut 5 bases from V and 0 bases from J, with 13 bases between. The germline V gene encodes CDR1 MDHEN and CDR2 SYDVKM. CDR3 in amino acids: CASSPTYRVNTEAFF. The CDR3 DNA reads TGTGCCAGCAGTCCCACCTACAGGGTGAACACTGAAGCTTTCTTT. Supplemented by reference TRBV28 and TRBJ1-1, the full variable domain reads DVKVTQSSRYLVKRTGEKVFLECVQDMDHENMFWYRQDPGLGLRLIYFSYDVKMKEKGDIPEGYSVSREKKERFSLILESASTNQTSMYLCASSPTYRVNTEAFFGQGTRLTVV.

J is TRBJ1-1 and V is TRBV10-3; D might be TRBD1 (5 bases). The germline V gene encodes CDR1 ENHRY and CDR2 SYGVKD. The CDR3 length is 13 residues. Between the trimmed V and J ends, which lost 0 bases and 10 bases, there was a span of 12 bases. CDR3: CAISESIGGGAFF. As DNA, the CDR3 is TGTGCCATCAGTGAGTCGATCGGGGGGGGAGCTTTCTTT.

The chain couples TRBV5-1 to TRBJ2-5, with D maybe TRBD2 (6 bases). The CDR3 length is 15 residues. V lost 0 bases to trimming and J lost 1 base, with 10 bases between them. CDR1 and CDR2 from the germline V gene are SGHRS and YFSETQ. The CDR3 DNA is TGCGCCAGCAGCTTGGGTACTAGCTCCCAAGAGACCCAGTACTTC. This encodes CASSLGTSSQETQYF.

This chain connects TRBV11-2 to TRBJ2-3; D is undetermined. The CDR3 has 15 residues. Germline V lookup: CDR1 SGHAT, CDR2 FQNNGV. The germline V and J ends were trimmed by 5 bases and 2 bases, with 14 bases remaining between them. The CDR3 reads CASSPVAVHTDTQYF. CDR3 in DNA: TGTGCCAGCAGCCCGGTAGCAGTACACACAGATACGCAGTATTTT. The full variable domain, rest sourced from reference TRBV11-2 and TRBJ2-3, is EAGVAQSPRYKIIEKRQSVAFWCNPISGHATLYWYQQILGQGPKLLIQFQNNGVVDDSQLPKDRFSAERLKGVDSTLKIQPAKLEDSAVYLCASSPVAVHTDTQYFGPGTRLTVL.

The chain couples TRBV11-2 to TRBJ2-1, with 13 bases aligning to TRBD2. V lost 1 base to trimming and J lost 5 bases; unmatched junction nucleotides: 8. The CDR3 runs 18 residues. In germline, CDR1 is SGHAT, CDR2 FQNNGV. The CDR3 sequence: CASSLGTTSGGAHNEQFF. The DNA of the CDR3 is TGTGCCAGCAGCTTAGGGACCACTAGCGGGGGGGCCCACAATGAGCAGTTCTTC.

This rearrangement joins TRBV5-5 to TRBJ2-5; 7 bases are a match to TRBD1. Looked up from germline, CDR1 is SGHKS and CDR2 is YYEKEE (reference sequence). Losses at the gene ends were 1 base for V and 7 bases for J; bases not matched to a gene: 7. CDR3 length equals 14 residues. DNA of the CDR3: TGTGCCAGCAGCTTGATGTCGCAGGGGGTGACCCAGTACTTC. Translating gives CASSLMSQGVTQYF.

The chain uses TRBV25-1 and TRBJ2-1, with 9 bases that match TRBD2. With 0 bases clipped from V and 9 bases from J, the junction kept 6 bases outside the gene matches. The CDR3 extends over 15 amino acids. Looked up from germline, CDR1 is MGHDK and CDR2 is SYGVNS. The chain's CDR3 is CASSEYKETSGEQFF. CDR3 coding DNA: TGTGCCAGCAGTGAATATAAAGAGACTAGCGGTGAGCAGTTCTTC.

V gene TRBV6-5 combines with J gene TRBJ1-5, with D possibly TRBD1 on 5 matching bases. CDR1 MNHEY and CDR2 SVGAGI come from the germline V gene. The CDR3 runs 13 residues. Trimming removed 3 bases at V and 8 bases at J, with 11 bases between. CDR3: CASSYQGEEPQHF. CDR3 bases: TGTGCCAGCAGTTATCAGGGTGAGGAGCCCCAGCATTTT.

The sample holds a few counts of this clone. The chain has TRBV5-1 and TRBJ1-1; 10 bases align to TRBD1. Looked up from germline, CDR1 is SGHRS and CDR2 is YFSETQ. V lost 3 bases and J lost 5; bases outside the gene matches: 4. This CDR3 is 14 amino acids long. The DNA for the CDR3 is TGCGCCAGCAGCTGGGGACAGGGGCGAACTGAAGCTTTCTTT. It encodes CASSWGQGRTEAFF.

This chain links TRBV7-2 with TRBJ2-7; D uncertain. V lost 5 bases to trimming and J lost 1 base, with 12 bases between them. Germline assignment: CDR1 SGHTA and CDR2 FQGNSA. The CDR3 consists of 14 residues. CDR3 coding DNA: TGTGCCAGCAGCCCAACAACAGCTTCCTACGAGCAGTACTTC. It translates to CASSPTTASYEQYF.

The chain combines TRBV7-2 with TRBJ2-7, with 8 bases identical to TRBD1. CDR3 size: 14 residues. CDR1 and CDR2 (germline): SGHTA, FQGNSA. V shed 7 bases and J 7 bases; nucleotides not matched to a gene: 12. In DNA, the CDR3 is TGTGCCAGCAAAAGCACGGACAGGGCTGGTGAGCAGTACTTC. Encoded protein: CASKSTDRAGEQYF.

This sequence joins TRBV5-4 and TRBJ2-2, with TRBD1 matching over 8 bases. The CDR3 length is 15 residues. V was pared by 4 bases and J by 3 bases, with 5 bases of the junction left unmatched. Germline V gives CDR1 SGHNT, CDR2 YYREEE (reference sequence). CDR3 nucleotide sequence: TGTGCCAGCAGCGGGGGACAGGATGACACCGGGGAGCTGTTTTTT. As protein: CASSGGQDDTGELFF.

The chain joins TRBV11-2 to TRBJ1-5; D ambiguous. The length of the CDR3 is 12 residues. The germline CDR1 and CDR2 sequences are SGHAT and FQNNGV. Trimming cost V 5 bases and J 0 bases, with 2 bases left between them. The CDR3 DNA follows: TGTGCCAGCAGCCTTAGCAATCAGCCCCAGCATTTT. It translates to CASSLSNQPQHF.

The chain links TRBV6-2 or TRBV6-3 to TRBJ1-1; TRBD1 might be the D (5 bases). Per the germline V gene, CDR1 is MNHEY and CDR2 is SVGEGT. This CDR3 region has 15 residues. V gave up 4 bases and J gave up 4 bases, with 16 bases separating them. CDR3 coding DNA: TGTGCCAGCAGTTCACTTCAGGGAGGTATCACTGAAGCTTTCTTT. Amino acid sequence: CASSSLQGGITEAFF.